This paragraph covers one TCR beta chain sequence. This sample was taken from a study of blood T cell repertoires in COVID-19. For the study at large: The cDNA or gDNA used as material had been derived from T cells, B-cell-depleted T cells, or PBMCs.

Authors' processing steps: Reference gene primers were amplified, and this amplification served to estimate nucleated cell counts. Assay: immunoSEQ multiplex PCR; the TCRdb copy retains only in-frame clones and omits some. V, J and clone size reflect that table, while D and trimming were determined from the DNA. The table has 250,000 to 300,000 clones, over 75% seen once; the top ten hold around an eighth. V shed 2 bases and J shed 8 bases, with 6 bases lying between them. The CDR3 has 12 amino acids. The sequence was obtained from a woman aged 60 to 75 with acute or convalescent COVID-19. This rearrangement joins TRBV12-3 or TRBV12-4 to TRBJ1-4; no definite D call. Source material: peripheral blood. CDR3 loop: CASSLYGEKLFF. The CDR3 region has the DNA TGTGCCAGCAGTTTATACGGGGAAAAACTGTTTTTT.